These 7 T cell receptor beta chains were all obtained from the same sample, sequenced in a study of blood T cell repertoires in COVID-19. Libraries were prepared by immunoSEQ multiplex PCR; TCRdb keeps only in-frame clonotypes and omits some of them. The sample records fewer than 350,000 clones, roughly 89% being singletons. Sequences were obtained from PBMCs or T cells enriched from blood (not recorded which). These receptors all stem from a woman aged 40 to 49 who had recovered from COVID-19.

The chain couples TRBV5-6 to TRBJ1-6; TRBD1 is a possible D gene (5 bases). This CDR3 comprises 13 residues. CDR1 and CDR2 from the germline V gene are SGHDT and YYEEEE. Trimming took off 0 bases at V and 14 bases at J, with 12 bases between the two ends. As DNA, the CDR3 is TGTGCCAGCAGCTTGGGCTACCAGGGCGCCCTCCACTTT. Translating gives CASSLGYQGALHF.

The chain couples TRBV5-1 to TRBJ2-7; TRBD1 matches at 7 bases. After removal of 0 bases from V and 7 bases from J, the junction contained 7 bases not matched to a gene. The CDR3 loop spans 14 amino acids. Germline CDR1 and CDR2: SGHRS and YFSETQ. CDR3 nucleotides: TGCGCCAGCAGCTTGGACAGGGGTTCGGGGGAGCAGTACTTC. It encodes CASSLDRGSGEQYF.

V and J are TRBV27 and TRBJ1-1; D gene unclear. Trimming took 4 bases from V and 1 from J, leaving 13 bases between them. The CDR3 is 15 residues long. Germline V gene sequence: CDR1 MNHEY, CDR2 SMNVEV (reference sequence). CDR3 sequence reads: CASSYQTGGNTEAFF. The CDR3 DNA follows: TGTGCCAGCAGTTACCAGACCGGAGGGAACACTGAAGCTTTCTTT.

This chain joins TRBV5-1 and TRBJ2-2, with 7 nucleotides matching TRBD1. The J segment lost 0 bases and the V segment lost 7 bases, leaving 3 bases of the junction unmatched. The V gene's germline CDR1 is SGHRS and CDR2 YFSETQ. The CDR3 runs to 14 residues. The DNA of the CDR3 is TGCGCCAGCTCCGGGACAGCGAACACCGGGGAGCTGTTTTTT. Translated: CASSGTANTGELFF.

The chain couples TRBV7-2 to TRBJ1-3; 7 bases match TRBD1. CDR3 size: 15 residues. Per the germline V gene, CDR1 is SGHTA and CDR2 is FQGNSA. The junction had 10 bases not matched to a gene; V was cut back by 5 bases and J by 6 bases. Here the CDR3 reads CASSPTTGFQNTIYF. The CDR3 region has the DNA TGTGCCAGCAGCCCAACGACAGGGTTCCAAAACACCATATATTTT.

The V call is TRBV7-2, the J call TRBJ2-2; the D gene is possibly TRBD2 (5 bases). CDR1 is SGHTA, CDR2 FQGNSA, per germline. CDR3 length equals 15 residues. The ends were cut back, 4 bases at V and 6 bases at J, with 15 bases in the middle. The CDR3 protein is CASSSDTSIPGELFF. The CDR3 nucleotides read TGTGCCAGCAGCTCAGATACTAGTATTCCCGGGGAGCTGTTTTTT.

The chain is built from TRBV11-3 and TRBJ2-7, with D hard to call. This CDR3 has 13 amino acids. V was shortened by 2 bases and J by 2 bases, with 7 bases between the two germline ends. The V gene's germline CDR1 is SGHNT and CDR2 YENEEA. In nucleotides, the CDR3 is TGTGCCAGCAGCTTAAACGGAGCCTACGAGCAGTACTTC. Protein product: CASSLNGAYEQYF.